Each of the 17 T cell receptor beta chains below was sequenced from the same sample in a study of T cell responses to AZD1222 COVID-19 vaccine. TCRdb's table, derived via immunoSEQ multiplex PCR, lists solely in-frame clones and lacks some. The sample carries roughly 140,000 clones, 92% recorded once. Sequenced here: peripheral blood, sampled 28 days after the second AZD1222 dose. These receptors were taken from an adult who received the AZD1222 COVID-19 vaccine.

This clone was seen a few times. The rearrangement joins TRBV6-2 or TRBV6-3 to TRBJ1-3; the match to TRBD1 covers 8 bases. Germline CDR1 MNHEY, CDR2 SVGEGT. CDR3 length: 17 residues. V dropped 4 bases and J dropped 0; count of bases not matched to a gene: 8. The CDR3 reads CASSSTGQAISGNTIYF. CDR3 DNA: TGTGCCAGCAGTTCCACGGGACAGGCTATCTCTGGAAACACCATATATTTT.

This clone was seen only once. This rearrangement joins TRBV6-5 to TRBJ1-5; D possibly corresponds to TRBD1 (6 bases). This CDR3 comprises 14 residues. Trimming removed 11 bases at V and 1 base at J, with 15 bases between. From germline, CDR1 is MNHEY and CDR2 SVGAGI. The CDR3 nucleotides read TGTGCCTCCGATCCCAGGGGAAGCAATCAGCCCCAGCATTTT. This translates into CASDPRGSNQPQHF.

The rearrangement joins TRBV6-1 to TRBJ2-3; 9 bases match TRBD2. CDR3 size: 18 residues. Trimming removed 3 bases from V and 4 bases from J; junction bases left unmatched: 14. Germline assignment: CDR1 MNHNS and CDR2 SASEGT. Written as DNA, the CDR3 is TGTGCCAGCAGTGATTCTGTCCCGGGACTAGCTCGCGCAGATACGCAGTATTTT. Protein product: CASSDSVPGLARADTQYF.

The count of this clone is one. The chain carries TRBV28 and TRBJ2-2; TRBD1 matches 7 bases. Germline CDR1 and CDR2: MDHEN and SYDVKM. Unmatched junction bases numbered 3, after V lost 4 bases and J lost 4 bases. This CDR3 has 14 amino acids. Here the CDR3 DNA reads TGTGCCAGCAGTTCCGGACAGGCCACCGGGGAGCTGTTTTTT. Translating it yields CASSSGQATGELFF.

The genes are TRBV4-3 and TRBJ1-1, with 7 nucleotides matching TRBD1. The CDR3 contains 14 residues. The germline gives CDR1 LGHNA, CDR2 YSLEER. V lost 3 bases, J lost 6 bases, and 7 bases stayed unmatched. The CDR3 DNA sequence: TGCGCCAGCAGCCAGTCACAGGGGCGCGCTGAAGCTTTCTTT. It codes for CASSQSQGRAEAFF.

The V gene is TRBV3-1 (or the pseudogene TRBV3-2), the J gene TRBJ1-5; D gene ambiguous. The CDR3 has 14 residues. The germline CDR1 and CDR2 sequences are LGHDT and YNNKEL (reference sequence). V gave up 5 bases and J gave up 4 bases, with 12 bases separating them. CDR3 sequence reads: CASSAQSSNQPQHF. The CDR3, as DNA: TGTGCCAGCAGCGCTCAATCATCTAATCAGCCCCAGCATTTT.

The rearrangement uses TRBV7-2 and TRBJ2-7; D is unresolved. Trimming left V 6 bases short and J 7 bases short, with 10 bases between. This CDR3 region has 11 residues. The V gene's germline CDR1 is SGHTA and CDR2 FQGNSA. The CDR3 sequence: CASRSFGEQYF. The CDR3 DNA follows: TGTGCCAGCAGGTCATTTGGGGAGCAGTACTTC.

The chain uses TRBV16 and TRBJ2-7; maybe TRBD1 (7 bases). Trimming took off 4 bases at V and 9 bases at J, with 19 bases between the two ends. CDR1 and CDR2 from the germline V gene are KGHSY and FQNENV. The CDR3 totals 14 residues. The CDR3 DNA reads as TGTGCCAGCAGCCCCCCGACAGGGACTGGGATGCAGTACTTC. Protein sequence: CASSPPTGTGMQYF.

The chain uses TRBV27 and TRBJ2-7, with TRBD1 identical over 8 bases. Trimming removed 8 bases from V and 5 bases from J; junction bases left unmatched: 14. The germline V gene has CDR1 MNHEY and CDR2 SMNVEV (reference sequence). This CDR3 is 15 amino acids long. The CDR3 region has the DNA TGTGCCAGCTCGTTTGCAGGGCAGGGGGCCCACGAGCAGTACTTC. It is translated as CASSFAGQGAHEQYF.

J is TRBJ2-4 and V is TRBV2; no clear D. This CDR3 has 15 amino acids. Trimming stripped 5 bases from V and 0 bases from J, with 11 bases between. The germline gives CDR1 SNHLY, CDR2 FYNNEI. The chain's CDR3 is CASSYDSLAKNIQYF. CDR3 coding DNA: TGTGCCAGCAGTTACGACTCATTAGCCAAAAACATTCAGTACTTC. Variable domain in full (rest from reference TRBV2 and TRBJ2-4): EPEVTQTPSHQVTQMGQEVILRCVPISNHLYFYWYRQILGQKVEFLVSFYNNEISEKSEIFDDQFSVERPDGSNFTLKIRSTKLEDSAMYFCASSYDSLAKNIQYFGAGTRLSVL.

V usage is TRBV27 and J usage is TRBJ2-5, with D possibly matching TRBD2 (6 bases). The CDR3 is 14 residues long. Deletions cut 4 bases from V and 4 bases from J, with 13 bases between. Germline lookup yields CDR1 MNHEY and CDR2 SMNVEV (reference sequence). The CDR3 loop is CASSSEGGAETQYF. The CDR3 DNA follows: TGTGCCAGCAGTTCTGAGGGAGGAGCAGAGACCCAGTACTTC.

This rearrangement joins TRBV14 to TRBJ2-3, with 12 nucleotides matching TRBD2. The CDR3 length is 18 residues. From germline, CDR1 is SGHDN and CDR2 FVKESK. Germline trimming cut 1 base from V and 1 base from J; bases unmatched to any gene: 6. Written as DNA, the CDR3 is TGTGCCAGCAGCCAAGGGCCGGGACTAGCGGGTCGCACAGATACGCAGTATTTT. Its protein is CASSQGPGLAGRTDTQYF.

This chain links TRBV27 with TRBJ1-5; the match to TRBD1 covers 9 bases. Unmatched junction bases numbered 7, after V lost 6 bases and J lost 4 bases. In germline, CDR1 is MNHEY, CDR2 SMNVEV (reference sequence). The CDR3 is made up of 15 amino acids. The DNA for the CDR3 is TGTGCCAGCAGCCTTGGACAGGGGTGGAATCAGCCCCAGCATTTT. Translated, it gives CASSLGQGWNQPQHF.

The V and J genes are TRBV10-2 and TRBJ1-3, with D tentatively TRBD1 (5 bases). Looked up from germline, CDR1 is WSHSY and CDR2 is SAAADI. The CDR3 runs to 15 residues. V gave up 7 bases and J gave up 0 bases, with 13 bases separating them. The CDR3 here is CASMSGRISGNTIYF. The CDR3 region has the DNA TGCGCCAGCATGTCAGGGAGAATCTCTGGAAACACCATATATTTT.

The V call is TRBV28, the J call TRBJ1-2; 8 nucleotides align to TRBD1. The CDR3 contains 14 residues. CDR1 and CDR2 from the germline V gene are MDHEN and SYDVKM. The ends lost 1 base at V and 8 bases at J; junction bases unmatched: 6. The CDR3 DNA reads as TGTGCCAGCAGTTTATTGGGCAGGGGGCGAGGCTACACCTTC. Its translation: CASSLLGRGRGYTF.

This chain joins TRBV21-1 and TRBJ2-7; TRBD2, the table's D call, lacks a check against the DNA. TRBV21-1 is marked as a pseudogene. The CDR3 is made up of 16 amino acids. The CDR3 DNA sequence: TGTGCCAGCAGACCCTGTGGGCGGGGATTAAACGACGAGCAGTACTTC. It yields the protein CASRPCGRGLNDEQYF.

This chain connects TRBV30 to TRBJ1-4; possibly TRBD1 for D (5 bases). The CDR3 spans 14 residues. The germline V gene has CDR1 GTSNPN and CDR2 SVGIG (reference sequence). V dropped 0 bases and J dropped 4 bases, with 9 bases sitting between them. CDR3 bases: TGTGCCTGGAGTGTCACAGGTTATAATGAAAAACTGTTTTTT. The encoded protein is CAWSVTGYNEKLFF.